A selection of T cell receptor beta chains follows, all from one sample in a study of cytomegalovirus exposure and HLA in healthy donors. Only in-frame clones appear in the TCRdb table, and some are missing; sequencing was by immunoSEQ multiplex PCR. The sample lists roughly 55,000 clones; about 81% were seen once. The sample was PBMCs. The origin of the receptors is a boy between 5 and 17 years old in good health and CMV-seropositive. CDR3s include the opening cysteine and the closing phenylalanine or tryptophan. Each record gives: J gene, clone size, V gene, CDR3 length, D gene, CDR3 DNA, CDR3 protein. A D gene is named only where the DNA matches it firmly. Size tells how often a clone was seen (once, few, many) or the class of an expanded clone, and some rows leave it out.

TRBJ1-5	.	TRBV27	22	TRBD1	TGTGCCAGCAGCCACCCCCTTACACCGGGACAGTCCTTGTATTTTAGCAATCAGCCCCAGCATTTT	CASSHPLTPGQSLYFSNQPQHF
TRBJ1-1	.	TRBV6-5	15	TRBD1	TGTGCCAGCAGATCCCAGGGGGCCGGGGGCACTGAAGCTTTCTTT	CASRSQGAGGTEAFF
TRBJ1-1	.	TRBV27	11	.	TGTGCCAGCAGCGTGGGGGGGCGAGCTTTCTTT	CASSVGGRAFF
TRBJ1-4	.	TRBV10-1	15	TRBD1	TGCGCCAGCAGCGATGGGACAGGGACTAATGAAAAACTGTTTTTT	CASSDGTGTNEKLFF
TRBJ1-5	.	TRBV6-5	14	.	TGTGCCAGCAGTTCCTTAGGGGCCGGACAGCCCCAGCATTTT	CASSSLGAGQPQHF
TRBJ2-2	.	TRBV21-1	21	.	TGTGCCAGCAGCCGGTGGAAAATTCGTGGGGACAGGGATCCGAACACCGGGGAGCTGTTTTTT	CASSRWKIRGDRDPNTGELFF
TRBJ2-7	few	TRBV9	14	.	TGTGCCAGCAGCTCAGAGGGGGGGGCGGGCGAGCAGTACTTC	CASSSEGGAGEQYF
TRBJ1-2	.	TRBV2	15	.	TGTGCCAGCAGCGAGACAGGTCAGAGTAACTATGGCTACACCTTC	CASSETGQSNYGYTF
TRBJ2-5	.	TRBV7-6	15	TRBD2	TGTGCCAGCACCCCTATATCGGGGGGGCACGAGACCCAGTACTTC	CASTPISGGHETQYF
TRBJ2-3	.	TRBV10-3	16	.	TGTGCCATCAGTGAGTCCCGACTCCCCCAAGGAGATACGCAGTATTTT	CAISESRLPQGDTQYF
TRBJ1-1	.	TRBV4-2	15	.	TGTGCCAGCAGCCCCTACACAGAGATGAACACTGAAGCTTTCTTT	CASSPYTEMNTEAFF
TRBJ1-3	.	TRBV7-9	13	.	TGTTCCAGCAGCTTATATTCTGGAAACACCATATATTTT	CSSSLYSGNTIYF
TRBJ1-5	.	TRBV4-1	14	.	TGCGCCAGCAGCCAAGAGGCAGGTTATCAGCCCCAGCATTTT	CASSQEAGYQPQHF
TRBJ2-2	once	TRBV5-4	16	TRBD1	TGTGCCAGCAGCTTGTATGGACAGGGACATCCGGGGGAGCTGTTTTTT	CASSLYGQGHPGELFF
TRBJ2-1	.	TRBV7-9	12	.	TGTGCCACCCAGGCTAAGCTGAATGAGCAGTTCTTC	CATQAKLNEQFF
TRBJ1-2	.	TRBV4-1	13	.	TGCGCCAGCAGCCCGGGGGGCAACTATGGCTACACCTTC	CASSPGGNYGYTF
TRBJ2-1	.	TRBV5-1	12	.	TGCGCCAGCGGACAGGAGGGCGATGAGCAGTTCTTC	CASGQEGDEQFF
TRBJ1-2	.	TRBV4-2	13	.	TGTGCCAGCGCCCAGGGGTGGGGCTATGGCTACACCTTC	CASAQGWGYGYTF
TRBJ2-3	.	TRBV10-3	16	TRBD2	TGTGCCATTTCCTCGGGACTAGCACCAAGGGGAGATACGCAGTATTTT	CAISSGLAPRGDTQYF
TRBJ1-5	.	TRBV5-6	16	TRBD1	TGTGCCAGCAGCTCCGGGACAGGGGAAGGCAATCAGCCCCAGCATTTT	CASSSGTGEGNQPQHF
TRBJ2-7	.	TRBV19	14	.	TGTGCCAGTAGTATAGGGCCAGACACCTACGAGCAGTACTTC	CASSIGPDTYEQYF
TRBJ1-2	.	TRBV14	17	.	TGTGCCAGCAGCCAAGGGGGGGACGCCCTTCCGCTTTCCGGCTACACCTTC	CASSQGGDALPLSGYTF
TRBJ1-4	.	TRBV18	18	.	TGTGCCAGCTCACCCGGCCGGGTGTTTGAGAGGACTAATGAAAAACTGTTTTTT	CASSPGRVFERTNEKLFF
TRBJ2-7	.	TRBV6-5	14	.	TGTGCCAGCAGTTATCGGGAAACTTCCTACGAGCAGTACTTC	CASSYRETSYEQYF
TRBJ1-1	.	TRBV27	13	.	TGTGCCAGCAGTTTTGCGCCCCTCACTGAAGCTTTCTTT	CASSFAPLTEAFF
TRBJ2-1	.	TRBV7-2	19	TRBD2	TGTGCCAGCAGCTCGCCATCCGGACTAGCCCTGAGCTCCTACAATGAGCAGTTCTTC	CASSSPSGLALSSYNEQFF
TRBJ2-2	once	TRBV7-9	16	TRBD1	TGTGCCAGCAGCTTAGAAGGGGGCGGCAACACCGGGGAGCTGTTTTTT	CASSLEGGGNTGELFF
TRBJ2-2	.	TRBV6-6	15	.	TGTGCCAGCAGTTTTTCCAGGTTATACACCGGGGAGCTGTTTTTT	CASSFSRLYTGELFF
TRBJ2-7	.	TRBV4-1	15	TRBD1	TGCGCCAGCAGGCGGACAGGGGTCGTCTTCTACGAGCAGTACTTC	CASRRTGVVFYEQYF
TRBJ2-7	.	TRBV27	15	TRBD1	TGTGCCAGCAGGGACAGGGGGCGCGGCGACTACGAGCAGTACTTC	CASRDRGRGDYEQYF
TRBJ1-1	few	TRBV19	15	.	TGTGCCAGTAGGGATGAGGGCGGAAAGAACACTGAAGCTTTCTTT	CASRDEGGKNTEAFF
TRBJ2-7	once	TRBV11-2	12	.	TGTGCCAGCAGCCAAACAGGCTACGAGCAGTACTTC	CASSQTGYEQYF
TRBJ1-5	.	TRBV6-1	14	.	TGTGCCAGCAGTTTACAGGGACGGAATCAGCCCCAGCATTTT	CASSLQGRNQPQHF
TRBJ2-3	.	TRBV6-5	14	TRBD2	TGTGCCAGCAGAGTCGGGAGGGAAACAGATACGCAGTATTTT	CASRVGRETDTQYF
TRBJ1-4	few	TRBV25-1	14	.	TGTGCCAGCAGCCCGCAGGGGCCCGGGGAAAAACTGTTTTTT	CASSPQGPGEKLFF
TRBJ2-3	.	TRBV27	12	.	TGTGCCAGCAGTTTATCAGGGGTTACGCAGTATTTT	CASSLSGVTQYF
TRBJ1-1	once	TRBV6-1	14	.	TGTGCCAGCAGAGGTAACAGAGCGAACACTGAAGCTTTCTTT	CASRGNRANTEAFF
TRBJ1-3	.	TRBV5-1	16	.	TGCGCCAGCAGCTTGGTAGGGGTTAAAACAGGGCACACCATATATTTT	CASSLVGVKTGHTIYF
TRBJ2-1	.	TRBV5-4	14	.	TGTGCCAGCAGCTTGGACAGGGTACAAAATGAGCAGTTCTTC	CASSLDRVQNEQFF
TRBJ2-5	.	TRBV7-6	12	.	TGTGCCAGCAGCTTAGCGCGAGAGACCCAGTACTTC	CASSLARETQYF
TRBJ1-1	.	TRBV2	15	TRBD1	TGTGCCAGCATTGGACAGGGGAGATTATCCCCTGAAGCTTTCTTT	CASIGQGRLSPEAFF
TRBJ2-7	.	TRBV18	13	.	TGTGCCAGCTCACCTCAGGGTGGGCGCGAGCAGTACTTC	CASSPQGGREQYF
TRBJ2-1	.	TRBV9	13	TRBD1	TGTGCCAGCAGGGGACAGGGTGGCCATGAGCAGTTCTTC	CASRGQGGHEQFF
TRBJ1-1	.	TRBV12-5	14	TRBD1	TGTGCTAGTGGTTTGGGGACAGGGTACACTGAAGCTTTCTTT	CASGLGTGYTEAFF
TRBJ1-1	.	TRBV4-1	15	TRBD1	TGCGCCAGCAGCCACCCGACAGGGGTGGGTGCTGAAGCTTTCTTT	CASSHPTGVGAEAFF
TRBJ2-1	.	TRBV5-1	13	TRBD2	TGCGCCAGCATTTCTTTGACTAGCGGTGAGCAGTTCTTC	CASISLTSGEQFF
TRBJ1-6	.	TRBV5-5	14	.	TGTGCCAGCAGCTTGGAGGGGCCCCCGACACCCCTCCACTTT	CASSLEGPPTPLHF
TRBJ1-6	.	TRBV7-9	16	.	TGTGCCAGCAGCTCCCAATCAGAGGGCCCGGGGGCACCCCTCCACTTT	CASSSQSEGPGAPLHF
TRBJ1-1	.	TRBV7-2	15	TRBD1	TGTGCCAGCAGCCCGGGACAGGGCCTTGACACTGAAGCTTTCTTT	CASSPGQGLDTEAFF
TRBJ2-7	.	TRBV6-5	14	TRBD1	TGTGCCAGCAAACTCGGACAGGGGGCCTACGAGCAGTACTTC	CASKLGQGAYEQYF
TRBJ2-3	.	TRBV27	15	TRBD2	TGTGCCAGCAGTTTCCTAGCGGGGATCACAGATACGCAGTATTTT	CASSFLAGITDTQYF
TRBJ2-7	.	TRBV10-2	12	.	TGCGCCAGCAGTGAGGATGAGGAGGAGCAGTACTTC	CASSEDEEEQYF
TRBJ2-1	.	TRBV10-3	15	TRBD2	TGTGCCATCAGTGGAACTAGCGGGGGTAGCTATGAGCAGTTCTTC	CAISGTSGGSYEQFF
TRBJ2-1	.	TRBV10-1	12	.	TGCGCCAGCAGTGAGACAGGGAATGAGCAGTTCTTC	CASSETGNEQFF
TRBJ1-3	.	TRBV19	15	.	TGTGCCAGTAGTTACAGCCATTACTCTGGAAACACCATATATTTT	CASSYSHYSGNTIYF
TRBJ2-1	.	TRBV14	15	TRBD1	TGTGCCAGCAGCCAATCCGAGACAGGGTTGAATGAGCAGTTCTTC	CASSQSETGLNEQFF
TRBJ2-7	.	TRBV5-4	15	.	TGTGCCAGCAGCACGGTCGCTGGTGTAGCGAACGAGCAGTACTTC	CASSTVAGVANEQYF
TRBJ1-2	.	TRBV2	12	.	TGTGCCAGCGAATTGACAGTGTATGGCTACACCTTC	CASELTVYGYTF
TRBJ1-1	.	TRBV11-3	14	TRBD1	TGTGCCAGCTCCACAGGGGGCTCGAACACTGAAGCTTTCTTT	CASSTGGSNTEAFF